The present entry profiles one T cell receptor beta chain with its context. What it binds is not known. This sample is part of a study of cytomegalovirus exposure and HLA in healthy donors. CDR3 length: 14 amino acids. With 6 bases clipped from V and 7 bases from J, the junction kept 8 bases outside the gene matches. Germline V gene lookup returns CDR1 SNHLY and CDR2 FYNNEI. Study findings and constraints: Altogether, 164 TCR beta chains were recorded as cytomegalovirus-associated. Donor immune exposure was known only as CMV serostatus.

Samples came from healthy bone marrow donors. There were likely unrecorded immune exposures, though donors were nominally healthy when sampled. A multiplex PCR was run with 60 Vbeta primers and 13 Jbeta primers. Assay used: immunoSEQ multiplex PCR; TCRdb lists only in-frame clones, some missing. Of approximately 240,000 clones in the sample, about three quarters were seen once. V is TRBV2 and J is TRBJ1-4; 7 positions agree with TRBD1. The sample consisted of PBMCs. The clonotype was recovered from a woman aged 60-75 years in good health and CMV-seropositive. CDR3 DNA sequence: TGTGCCAGCAGGACAGGGTACGGAGGTGAAAAACTGTTTTTT. It is translated as CASRTGYGGEKLFF.